Shown below are 21 T cell receptor beta chains from a single sample sequenced in a study of cytomegalovirus exposure and HLA in healthy donors. It was with 60 Vbeta and 13 Jbeta primers that the PCR ran. Sequenced by immunoSEQ multiplex PCR; TCRdb stores in-frame clones only, minus some. The data show roughly 100,000 clones, 55% to 80% seen once. The source material was PBMCs. These TCRs come from a human donor in good health.

The chain combines TRBV5-5 with TRBJ1-5; D not certain. This CDR3 has 14 amino acids. Germline CDR1 and CDR2: SGHKS and YYEKEE (reference sequence). V lost 4 bases, J lost 4 bases, and 12 bases lay in between. The CDR3 nucleotides read TGTGCCAGCAGCCCCGTACAGCTAAATCAGCCCCAGCATTTT. It yields the protein CASSPVQLNQPQHF.

This clone was counted between two and nine times. The DNA of the CDR3 is TGTGCCAGCAGTTCAAATGACTACTACAATGAGCAGTTCTTC. Protein sequence: CASSSNDYYNEQFF. V usage is TRBV7-6 and J usage is TRBJ2-1; D is possibly TRBD2 (5 bases). The CDR3 consists of 14 residues. V was shortened by 6 bases and J by 3 bases, with 12 bases between the two germline ends. The germline CDR1 and CDR2 sequences are SGHVS and FNYEAQ.

The chain carries TRBV28 and TRBJ2-1; D unclear. This CDR3 contains 13 residues. V was clipped by 7 bases and J by 0 bases, with 7 bases between them. CDR1 is MDHEN, CDR2 SYDVKM, per germline. CDR3 sequence (DNA): TGTGCCAGCACACCGAGCTCCTACAATGAGCAGTTCTTC. Translating gives CASTPSSYNEQFF.

This clone has just a few counts. V and J are TRBV10-1 and TRBJ2-3; 7 bases agree with TRBD1. The length of the CDR3 is 15 residues. V was clipped by 0 bases and J by 3 bases; unmatched bases: 3. CDR1 and CDR2 from the germline V gene are WNHNN and SYGVQD (reference sequence). The CDR3 coding sequence is TGCGCCAGCAGTGAGTCTCCAGGGGGAACAGATACGCAGTATTTT. Its protein product is CASSESPGGTDTQYF.

The count of this clone is one. The chain has TRBV27 and TRBJ2-7; D possibly corresponds to TRBD2 (6 bases). CDR3 length: 15 amino acids. Germline assignment: CDR1 MNHEY and CDR2 SMNVEV (reference sequence). V shed 4 bases and J shed 0 bases, with 13 bases lying between them. The chain's CDR3 is CASSSPGLYSYEQYF. For the CDR3, the DNA is TGTGCCAGCAGTTCACCGGGACTTTACTCCTACGAGCAGTACTTC.

The V gene is TRBV5-1, the J gene TRBJ2-1; 7 bases map to TRBD2. The CDR3 is 17 amino acids. Trimming cost V 1 base and J 4 bases; bases outside gene matches: 11. Germline V gene sequence: CDR1 SGHRS, CDR2 YFSETQ. As DNA, the CDR3 is TGCGCCAGCAGCTTGTGGGGCGGGACTACCCCATACAATGAGCAGTTCTTC. This codes for CASSLWGGTTPYNEQFF.

The sample holds many counts of this clone. CDR3: CASSELAGNYNEQFF. CDR3 in DNA: TGTGCCAGCAGTGAGCTAGCGGGAAACTACAATGAGCAGTTCTTC. This rearrangement joins TRBV6-4 to TRBJ2-1; 9 bases line up with TRBD2. Unmatched junction bases numbered 3, after V lost 3 bases and J lost 3 bases. Germline V gene sequence: CDR1 MRHNA, CDR2 SNTAGT. The CDR3 covers 15 residues.

The J gene is TRBJ2-2, the V gene TRBV19; the match to TRBD2 covers 10 bases. The V gene end was trimmed by 10 bases and the J gene end by 5 bases; junction bases not matched to a gene: 16. Germline-derived CDR1 and CDR2 are LNHDA and SQIVND (reference sequence). This CDR3 has 17 amino acids. CDR3 DNA sequence: TGTGCCACCAGAGAGGGACTAGCGAGGGGAGGGACCGGGGAGCTGTTTTTT. As protein: CATREGLARGGTGELFF.

This clone was detected a few times. Here the CDR3 reads CAWSQGGNSPLHF. CDR3 bases: TGTGCCTGGAGTCAGGGAGGGAATTCACCCCTCCACTTT. The chain carries TRBV30 and TRBJ1-6; TRBD1 is a possible D gene (5 bases). Between the trimmed V and J ends, which lost 2 bases and 7 bases, there was a span of 9 bases. The CDR3 length is 13 residues. The germline CDR1 and CDR2 sequences are GTSNPN and SVGIG (reference sequence).

This clone appeared a single time. The chain couples TRBV27 to TRBJ2-5, with D uncertain. With the DNA end fitting TRBJ2-7 better, the J assignment may be wrong. The CDR3 is 13 amino acids. Germline V lookup: CDR1 MNHEY, CDR2 SMNVEV (reference sequence). The CDR3 protein is CASSLSAHYEQYF. CDR3 coding DNA: TGTGCCAGCAGTTTATCAGCTCACTACGAGCAGTACTTC.

The CDR3 is CASSLGQPRDTQYF. The CDR3 DNA reads as TGTGCCAGCAGCTTGGGGCAGCCGCGGGATACGCAGTATTTT. The rearrangement links TRBV5-4 to TRBJ2-3, with D hard to call. This CDR3 is built from 14 residues. V was trimmed by 0 bases and J by 6 bases, leaving 11 bases between them. Per germline, CDR1 SGHNT and CDR2 YYREEE (reference sequence).

The chain couples TRBV7-9 to TRBJ2-5; 7 nucleotides align to TRBD2. Per the germline V gene, CDR1 is SEHNR and CDR2 is FQNEAQ (reference sequence). Germline trimming cut 5 bases from V and 2 bases from J; bases unmatched to any gene: 5. The CDR3 contains 14 residues. This CDR3 reads CASSRTRGQETQYF. Written as DNA, the CDR3 is TGTGCCAGCAGCCGGACTAGGGGACAAGAGACCCAGTACTTC.

The chain has TRBV28 and TRBJ1-3; 10 nucleotides match TRBD1. Germline assignment: CDR1 MDHEN and CDR2 SYDVKM. V gave up 6 bases and J gave up 0 bases; unmatched junction bases: 5. The CDR3 has 16 residues. The chain's CDR3 is CASRGGTGVSGNTIYF. The CDR3 DNA is TGTGCCAGCAGGGGGGGGACAGGGGTCTCTGGAAACACCATATATTTT.

J is TRBJ2-7 and V is TRBV29-1; no clear D. The V end lost 4 bases, the J end lost 1 base, and 8 bases lay between the germline ends. There are 12 residues in the CDR3. CDR1 and CDR2 from the germline V gene are SQVTM and ANQGSEA. This CDR3 reads CSVGDTSYEQYF. In nucleotides, the CDR3 is TGCAGCGTTGGAGACACATCCTACGAGCAGTACTTC.

This rearrangement joins TRBV7-2 to TRBJ1-6; weak D call: TRBD1 (5 bases). Trimming stripped 1 base from V and 7 bases from J, with 11 bases between. This CDR3 is built from 15 residues. Germline-derived CDR1 and CDR2 are SGHTA and FQGNSA. The CDR3 sequence: CASSLGGKNNSPLHF. DNA of the CDR3: TGTGCCAGCAGCTTAGGGGGCAAGAACAATTCACCCCTCCACTTT.

The chain joins TRBV7-9 to TRBJ2-2, with a possible D match to TRBD1 (5 bases). Germline V lookup: CDR1 SEHNR, CDR2 FQNEAQ (reference sequence). The CDR3 spans 14 residues. Trimming stripped 4 bases from V and 2 bases from J, with 8 bases between. CDR3 region: CASSYTGNTGELFF. CDR3 in DNA: TGTGCCAGCAGCTATACAGGCAACACCGGGGAGCTGTTTTTT.

This chain connects TRBV28 to TRBJ2-1; perhaps TRBD2 as D (5 bases). Germline V lookup: CDR1 MDHEN, CDR2 SYDVKM. The length of the CDR3 is 14 residues. Trimming pared 6 bases from V and 9 bases from J, leaving 18 bases between. CDR3 in amino acids: CASRAGTEPGEQFF. CDR3 DNA sequence: TGTGCCAGCAGGGCGGGTACGGAGCCGGGTGAGCAGTTCTTC.

This rearrangement joins TRBV4-1 to TRBJ2-5; D is perhaps TRBD2 (6 bases). The assigned J gene may be wrong: the sequence end matches TRBJ2-7 better. Germline CDR1 reads MGHRA; CDR2 reads YSYEKL. This CDR3 is 14 amino acids long. The DNA of the CDR3 is TGCGCCAGCAGCCAACGGAGGGTGGGTTACGAGCAGTACTTC. Its translation is CASSQRRVGYEQYF.

This chain joins TRBV29-1 and TRBJ2-5; 7 bases fit TRBD1. TRBJ2-7 explains the end of the DNA better; the J call may be wrong. This CDR3 has 15 amino acids. CDR1 is SQVTM, CDR2 ANQGSEA, per germline. CDR3 sequence: CSVAPSTGANYEQYF. In nucleotides, the CDR3 is TGCAGCGTTGCCCCCTCTACAGGGGCCAACTACGAGCAGTACTTC.

V is TRBV5-1 and J is TRBJ2-1; TRBD2 agrees at 7 bases. The junction had 8 bases not matched to a gene; V was cut back by 7 bases and J by 4 bases. The CDR3 consists of 14 residues. CDR1 SGHRS and CDR2 YFSETQ come from the germline V gene. The CDR3 region is CASSGAGNYNEQFF. The CDR3 nucleotides are TGCGCCAGCTCAGGAGCGGGGAATTACAATGAGCAGTTCTTC.

J is TRBJ2-1 and V is TRBV30; 14 positions agree with TRBD2. J gave up 8 bases and V 7 bases, and 16 bases lay outside the gene matches. Germline V CDR1 and CDR2: GTSNPN, SVGIG (reference sequence). The CDR3 has 17 amino acids. CDR3 bases: TGTGCCTCCACGGCCGGGACTAGCGGGAGCGGCTGGGATGAGCAGTTCTTC. It specifies CASTAGTSGSGWDEQFF.